Shown below are 5 T cell receptor beta chains from a single sample sequenced in a study of blood T cells in healthy people across ages. With a J-beta primer mix and a sample-barcoded 5' primer, a second PCR ran about 7 to 12 cycles. TCRdb called the 5' RACE reads again in MiXCR, with one record for every CDR3 protein. The sample includes some 730,000 distinct CDR3 sequences, 22% seen only once; the top ten take about 22%. Sequenced material: blood. Receptors originate from a man aged 65-85 years in good health.

The chain is built from TRBV9 and TRBJ2-7; 8 bases fit TRBD2. V gave up 3 bases and J gave up 2 bases; unmatched junction bases: 7. This CDR3 is 15 amino acids long. Germline V CDR1 and CDR2: SGDLS, YYNGEE. Written as DNA, the CDR3 is TGTGCCAGCAGCGGAGGGACTAGTTCTCCCTACGAGCAGTACTTC. Its protein product is CASSGGTSSPYEQYF.

This clonotype was seen more than once but under ten times. The chain recombines TRBV7-6 with TRBJ2-7; the D call may be TRBD1 or TRBD2 (6 bases each). The CDR3 spans 15 residues. Germline CDR1 and CDR2: SGHVS and FNYEAQ. Trimming removed 4 bases from V and 3 bases from J, with 16 bases in between. The CDR3 DNA reads as TGTGCCAGCAGCTCCCTCGTTGGGGGGCTCTACGAGCAGTACTTC. This translates into CASSSLVGGLYEQYF.

This clonotype was seen a handful of times. V usage is TRBV20-1 and J usage is TRBJ2-3; D could derive from TRBD1 or TRBD2 (5 bases each). Germline CDR1 and CDR2: DFQATT and SNEGSKA (reference sequence). The ends were cut back, 6 bases at V and 9 bases at J, with 16 bases in the middle. CDR3 length: 12 amino acids. CDR3 bases: TGCAGTGCAGTCGGGGCCCGGCGCACGCAGTATTTT. Its protein is CSAVGARRTQYF.

This chain uses TRBV7-9 with TRBJ2-5; D possibly corresponds to TRBD2 (5 bases). Gene TRBJ2-1 matches the end of the DNA better, so the J call may be wrong. CDR1 SEHNR and CDR2 FQNEAQ come from the germline V gene (reference sequence). CDR3 length: 11 residues. For the CDR3, the DNA is TGTGCCAGCGGTCTTGGAGGCGAGCAGTTCTTC. Amino acid sequence: CASGLGGEQFF.

This clonotype was seen only a few times. The V gene is TRBV9, the J gene TRBJ2-3; no definite D call. In germline, CDR1 is SGDLS, CDR2 YYNGEE. V gave up 7 bases and J gave up 3 bases, with 12 bases separating them. The length of the CDR3 is 13 residues. The CDR3 loop reads CASRPLGTDTQYF. Here the CDR3 DNA reads TGTGCCAGCCGTCCCTTAGGAACAGATACGCAGTATTTT.